The clone carrying this TCR beta chain turned up a few times. This record belongs to a study of T cells after yellow fever vaccination. TCRdb ran MiXCR on the 5' RACE reads and lists one entry per CDR3 protein. The repertoire holds roughly 340,000 distinct CDR3 sequences, with under 5% as singletons. Trimming removed 6 bases from V and 0 bases from J; junction bases left unmatched: 2. The CDR3 covers 13 residues. The chain combines TRBV12-3 or TRBV12-4 with TRBJ2-7; 7 bases agree with TRBD2. The sequence derives from a young man who received the YFV17D yellow fever vaccine. Sequencing was performed on PBMCs, taken 5 days after the yellow fever booster vaccination. CDR3 coding DNA: TGTGCCAGCAGCCGCGGGGGCTCCTACGAGCAGTACGTC. The encoded protein is CASSRGGSYEQYV.